The 22 T cell receptor beta chains below were found in one sample sequenced in a study of CD8 T cells in Susac syndrome. RNA was extracted with the RNeasy kit, and a quantity of roughly 0.5 to 1 ug was reverse transcribed using random hexamers. One entry per CDR3 protein, called by TCRdb with MiXCR from the immunoSEQ multiplex PCR reads. The data show fewer than 200,000 distinct CDR3 sequences, over 75% seen once. Material: CD4+ T cells from PBMCs. Receptors originate from a human donor with Susac syndrome.

This clonotype was observed a single time. V is TRBV4-1 and J is TRBJ1-1; possible D gene TRBD1, 5 bases. V was trimmed by 4 bases and J by 0 bases, leaving 21 bases between them. The CDR3 totals 18 residues. From germline, CDR1 is MGHRA and CDR2 YSYEKL. Here the CDR3 reads CASSRMPGIGAMNTEAFF. CDR3 nucleotide sequence: TGCGCCAGCAGCCGAATGCCGGGGATAGGGGCGATGAACACTGAAGCTTTCTTT.

The CDR3 loop is CASSATSGEYNEQFF. The CDR3 DNA follows: TGTGCCAGTAGTGCTACTAGCGGGGAATACAATGAGCAGTTCTTC. This chain connects TRBV19 to TRBJ2-1; 10 bases are a match to TRBD2. V gave up 5 bases and J gave up 4 bases; unmatched junction bases: 5. Germline CDR1 is LNHDA and CDR2 is SQIVND (reference sequence). The CDR3 runs to 15 residues.

The chain employs TRBV6-6 and TRBJ1-1, with D perhaps matching TRBD1 (5 bases). Germline loops: CDR1 MNHNY, CDR2 SVGAGI (reference sequence). This CDR3 has 14 amino acids. Trimming removed 4 bases from V and 6 bases from J, with 15 bases in between. In DNA, the CDR3 is TGTGCCAGCAGTTTATTGACTGGGACCGCTGAAGCTTTCTTT. Amino acids: CASSLLTGTAEAFF.

The chain carries TRBV5-8 and TRBJ2-1; 8 bases are shared with TRBD2. The germline CDR1 and CDR2 sequences are SGHTS and YDEGEE. The CDR3 length is 15 residues. After removal of 3 bases from V and 7 bases from J, the junction contained 9 bases not matched to a gene. CDR3 coding DNA: TGTGCCAGCAGCTCCTTCAGCGGGAGTTTGAATGAGCAGTTCTTC. Translation: CASSSFSGSLNEQFF. Together with reference TRBV5-8 and TRBJ2-1, the CDR3 gives the full variable domain: EAGVTQSPTHLIKTRGQQATLRCSPISGHTSVYWYQQALGLGLQFLLWYDEGEERNRGNFPPRFSGRQFPNYSSELNVNALELEDSALYLCASSSFSGSLNEQFFGPGTRLTVL.

V usage is TRBV10-3 and J usage is TRBJ2-4; no clear D. This CDR3 has 12 amino acids. Germline V gives CDR1 ENHRY, CDR2 SYGVKD. V was pared by 6 bases and J by 8 bases, with 11 bases between. Written as DNA, the CDR3 is TGTGCCATCAGCGCGCCTGGGGACATTCAGTACTTC. It encodes CAISAPGDIQYF.

The CDR3 nucleotides are TGTGCCAGCAGTCGTGAGAGTTTGAACACTGAAGCTTTCTTT. Translated: CASSRESLNTEAFF. The V and J genes are TRBV12-3 or TRBV12-4 and TRBJ1-1, with D unclear. Trimming removed 5 bases at V and 0 bases at J, with 10 bases between. This CDR3 region has 14 residues.

The rearrangement links TRBV28 to TRBJ2-7; perhaps TRBD2 as D (6 bases). The germline V and J ends were trimmed by 7 bases and 7 bases, with 20 bases remaining between them. This CDR3 comprises 14 residues. Germline lookup yields CDR1 MDHEN and CDR2 SYDVKM. The CDR3 DNA reads TGTGCCAGCATCTCAAACCTCCTTGGGGGGGAGCAGTACTTC. Translated, it gives CASISNLLGGEQYF.

The V and J genes are TRBV2 and TRBJ2-5; the D gene is possibly TRBD1 (6 bases). The CDR3 spans 14 residues. V gave up 1 base and J gave up 4 bases, with 10 bases separating them. Germline V lookup: CDR1 SNHLY, CDR2 FYNNEI. The CDR3, as DNA: TGTGCCAGCAGTGAAGAACAGGGTCTAGAGACCCAGTACTTC. Residues: CASSEEQGLETQYF.

This chain links TRBV7-9 with TRBJ1-2; D perhaps matches TRBD1 (5 bases). This CDR3 is built from 16 residues. Trimming took 5 bases from V and 0 from J, leaving 16 bases between them. The germline V gene encodes CDR1 SEHNR and CDR2 FQNEAQ (reference sequence). The CDR3 DNA is TGTGCCAGCAGCCTTCGGCTTCAGGGTTCTAACTATGGCTACACCTTC. It specifies CASSLRLQGSNYGYTF. The whole variable domain, filled in from reference TRBV7-9 and TRBJ1-2, reads DTGVSQNPRHKITKRGQNVTFRCDPISEHNRLYWYRQTLGQGPEFLTYFQNEAQLEKSRLLSDRFSAERPKGSFSTLEIQRTEQGDSAMYLCASSLRLQGSNYGYTFGSGTRLTVV.

The gene calls are TRBV7-2 and TRBJ2-3; 8 bases map to TRBD2. The CDR3 covers 13 residues. In germline, CDR1 is SGHTA, CDR2 FQGNSA. V dropped 5 bases and J dropped 8; count of bases not matched to a gene: 6. The CDR3 is CASSPSAGGTQYF. CDR3 DNA: TGTGCCAGCAGCCCCTCTGCGGGGGGTACGCAGTATTTT.

The V gene is TRBV3-1, the J gene TRBJ2-7; the D gene is possibly TRBD1 (6 bases). CDR3 length: 13 residues. Germline CDR1 is LGHDT and CDR2 is YNNKEL (reference sequence). V was cut by 5 bases and J by 5 bases, with 13 bases left in between. CDR3 nucleotide sequence: TGTGCCAGCAGCAACAGGGTTGGTAACGAGCAGTACTTC. It codes for CASSNRVGNEQYF.

The J gene is TRBJ1-1, the V gene TRBV15; no clear D. This CDR3 comprises 16 residues. Trimming left V 0 bases short and J 11 bases short, with 22 bases between. Germline V lookup: CDR1 LNHNV, CDR2 YYDKDF (reference sequence). In nucleotides, the CDR3 is TGTGCCACCAGCAGAGATCGGGAGGCTGGGAGCCTGAGGGCTTTCTTT. As protein: CATSRDREAGSLRAFF. The whole variable domain, remainder taken from reference TRBV15 and TRBJ1-1, is DAMVIQNPRYQVTQFGKPVTLSCSQTLNHNVMYWYQQKSSQAPKLLFHYYDKDFNNEADTPDNFQSRRPNTSFCFLDIRSPGLGDTAMYLCATSRDREAGSLRAFFGQGTRLTVV.

This CDR3 reads CASRGTDSNTGELFF. CDR3 sequence (DNA): TGCGCCAGCAGGGGGACTGACTCTAACACCGGGGAGCTGTTTTTT. This rearrangement joins TRBV5-1 to TRBJ2-2, with D possibly matching TRBD2 (6 bases). Trimming cost V 5 bases and J 2 bases, with 13 bases left between them. CDR1 and CDR2 from the germline V gene are SGHRS and YFSETQ. The CDR3 sequence is 15 residues long.

V gene TRBV6-5 combines with J gene TRBJ2-7, with 8 bases that match TRBD1. Germline CDR1 and CDR2: MNHEY and SVGAGI. The CDR3 length is 14 residues. V dropped 3 bases and J dropped 2; count of bases not matched to a gene: 3. The DNA for the CDR3 is TGTGCCAGCAGTTATCAGGACAGGGCCTACGAGCAGTACTTC. The encoded protein is CASSYQDRAYEQYF.

The chain has TRBV6-5 and TRBJ2-1; D uncertain. V lost 0 bases and J lost 2, with 17 bases in between. The CDR3 is 18 residues long. Germline CDR1 MNHEY, CDR2 SVGAGI. The CDR3 DNA reads TGTGCCAGCAGTTACTCGTTTCTGTCGCCAGCAGCCTACAATGAGCAGTTCTTC. It translates to CASSYSFLSPAAYNEQFF.

This chain links TRBV7-8 with TRBJ1-1; D uncertain. CDR3 size: 15 residues. V was clipped by 2 bases and J by 1 base, with 11 bases between them. Germline-derived CDR1 and CDR2 are SGHVS and FQNEAQ. The CDR3 here is CASSLSIGQNTEAFF. CDR3 bases: TGTGCCAGCAGCTTATCAATCGGGCAGAACACTGAAGCTTTCTTT.

The chain joins TRBV5-1 to TRBJ1-3; D uncertain. There are 16 residues in the CDR3. Trimming took off 2 bases at V and 4 bases at J, with 16 bases between the two ends. Germline V gene lookup returns CDR1 SGHRS and CDR2 YFSETQ. CDR3 protein: CASSLSPGNSGNTIYF. The CDR3 DNA is TGCGCCAGCAGCTTAAGCCCGGGAAACTCGGGAAACACCATATATTTT.

The chain carries TRBV12-3 or TRBV12-4 and TRBJ2-7; D is perhaps TRBD2 (6 bases). The CDR3 loop spans 14 amino acids. V lost 3 bases, J lost 5 bases, and 14 bases lay in between. CDR3 loop: CASSFNGGVDEQYF. The CDR3 DNA follows: TGTGCCAGCAGTTTTAACGGGGGAGTAGACGAGCAGTACTTC.

This chain uses TRBV3-1 with TRBJ2-7, with 7 nucleotides matching TRBD1. The germline V gene has CDR1 LGHDT and CDR2 YNNKEL (reference sequence). The CDR3 sequence is 13 residues long. Trimming took 6 bases from V and 6 from J; bases not matched to a gene: 8. The DNA for the CDR3 is TGTGCCAGCAGTAGACAGGGACGCCTCGAGCAGTACTTC. The encoded protein is CASSRQGRLEQYF.

The V call is TRBV3-1, the J call TRBJ1-1; tentatively, D is TRBD1 (5 bases). Trimming cost V 0 bases and J 4 bases, with 12 bases left between them. This CDR3 is built from 15 residues. Germline loops: CDR1 LGHDT, CDR2 YNNKEL (reference sequence). The CDR3 protein is CASSQDAGGPTEAFF. Written as DNA, the CDR3 is TGTGCCAGCAGCCAAGATGCCGGGGGACCCACTGAAGCTTTCTTT. The variable domain in full, with the rest retrieved from reference TRBV3-1 and TRBJ1-1, is DTAVSQTPKYLVTQMGNDKSIKCEQNLGHDTMYWYKQDSKKFLKIMFSYNNKELIINETVPNRFSPKSPDKAHLNLHINSLELGDSAVYFCASSQDAGGPTEAFFGQGTRLTVV.

This chain links TRBV10-1 with TRBJ2-7, with 7 nucleotides matching TRBD2. J lost 0 bases, V lost 6 bases, and 5 bases had no gene match. The CDR3 runs 14 residues. In germline, CDR1 is WNHNN, CDR2 SYGVQD (reference sequence). In nucleotides, the CDR3 is TGCGCCAGCAGCGAGGGAGGGAGCTCCTACGAGCAGTACTTC. It codes for CASSEGGSSYEQYF.

The chain is built from TRBV9 and TRBJ1-2; no definite D call. The V and J ends lost 6 bases and 4 bases respectively, with 22 bases between them. Germline V gene lookup returns CDR1 SGDLS and CDR2 YYNGEE. This CDR3 is 16 amino acids long. The CDR3 here is CASNPVCRLAFYGYTF. The CDR3, as DNA: TGTGCCAGCAACCCCGTTTGTCGCTTAGCCTTCTATGGCTACACCTTC.